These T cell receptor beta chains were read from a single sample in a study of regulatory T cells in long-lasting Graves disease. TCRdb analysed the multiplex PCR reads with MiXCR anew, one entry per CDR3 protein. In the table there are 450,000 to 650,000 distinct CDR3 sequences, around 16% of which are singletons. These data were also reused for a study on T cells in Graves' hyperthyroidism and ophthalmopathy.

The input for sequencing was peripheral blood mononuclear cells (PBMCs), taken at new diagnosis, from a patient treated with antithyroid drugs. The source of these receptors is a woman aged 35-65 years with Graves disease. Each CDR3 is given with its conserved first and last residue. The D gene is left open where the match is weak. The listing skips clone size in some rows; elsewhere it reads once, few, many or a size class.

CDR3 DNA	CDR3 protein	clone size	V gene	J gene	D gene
TGTGCCAGCAGCCAATCGGCGGGCGGCAATCAGCCCCAGCATTTT	CASSQSAGGNQPQHF	.	TRBV16	TRBJ1-5	.
TGTGCCAGCAGTGAGGGACAGGGGCCGGATACGCAGTATTTT	CASSEGQGPDTQYF	.	TRBV2	TRBJ2-3	TRBD1
TGTGCCAGCAGCTACGAGGGACACAGCTTGTACGAGCAGTACTTC	CASSYEGHSLYEQYF	few	TRBV6-5	TRBJ2-7	.
TGTGCCAGCGGTGAACACCATGGCTCCTACGAGCAGTACTTC	CASGEHHGSYEQYF	few	TRBV6-1	TRBJ2-7	.
TGTGCCAGCAGCTCAGACAGGGTGGGCTACTCCTATAATTCACCCCTCCACTTT	CASSSDRVGYSYNSPLHF	many	TRBV7-8	TRBJ1-6	TRBD1
TGTGCCATCATGGGGGGACTCTACAATGAGCAGTTCTTC	CAIMGGLYNEQFF	.	TRBV10-3	TRBJ2-1	.
TGCGCCAGCAGTTGGGACCCTACCGGGGAGCTGTTTTTT	CASSWDPTGELFF	few	TRBV10-2	TRBJ2-2	.
TGTGCCAGCGGTATCAGTGAAACTGAAGCTTTCTTT	CASGISETEAFF	few	TRBV12-3/TRBV12-4	TRBJ1-1	.
TGCGCCAGCAGCCAAGGCCTCAATGAGCAGTTCTTC	CASSQGLNEQFF	many	TRBV12-3/TRBV12-4	TRBJ2-1	.
TGCAGTGCTACCTCTCCCAGGGCGACGAACCAAGAGACCCAGTACTTC	CSATSPRATNQETQYF	many	TRBV20-1	TRBJ2-5	.
TGTGCCAGCAGCTTCCAGGGTGGAGATACGCAGTATTTT	CASSFQGGDTQYF	few	TRBV5-4	TRBJ2-3	.
TGCGCCAGCAGCTTGGAAGGGAAGGGCACAGATACGCAGTATTTT	CASSLEGKGTDTQYF	many	TRBV5-1	TRBJ2-3	.
TGTGCCAGCAGTGAATCGTGGGAGTTCTCTGGAAACACCATATATTTT	CASSESWEFSGNTIYF	.	TRBV2	TRBJ1-3	.
TGTGCCAGCAGCCAAGAGGCACTAGCGGGGGGGCCGAGTGAGCAGTTCTTC	CASSQEALAGGPSEQFF	few	TRBV4-2	TRBJ2-1	TRBD2
TGTGCCAGCAGCACCACCGCGGGGGTAGTAGCCGGGGAGCTGTTTTTT	CASSTTAGVVAGELFF	many	TRBV12-3/TRBV12-4	TRBJ2-2	TRBD2
TGTGCCAGTAGTATCTCGTCAGGGGGGTTTCAGCCCCAGCATTTT	CASSISSGGFQPQHF	.	TRBV19	TRBJ1-5	TRBD1
TGTGCCACCAGTGAGCCAGGGACAGGCACGGTCGAGCAGTACTTC	CATSEPGTGTVEQYF	.	TRBV24-1	TRBJ2-7	TRBD1
TGCAGTGCTAGCCGGGCGACGGAGACCCAGTACTTC	CSASRATETQYF	.	TRBV20-1	TRBJ2-5	.
TGTGCCACCGCTACAGGGGAAGATACGCAGTATTTT	CATATGEDTQYF	.	TRBV24-1	TRBJ2-3	TRBD1
TGTGCCAGCAGCCAAGGCATCGGCGGGGAGCTGTTTTTT	CASSQGIGGELFF	many	TRBV3-1	TRBJ2-2	.
TGTGCCAGCAGCTACGGGGGAGGGGGCTCCTACGAGCAGTACTTC	CASSYGGGGSYEQYF	few	TRBV28	TRBJ2-7	.
TGTGCCAGCAGTACCTGGGAGGCCGGGGGAAATGAGCAGTTCTTC	CASSTWEAGGNEQFF	many	TRBV2	TRBJ2-1	.
TGTGCCAGCAGTGTAAGGTTTGCCTCCGGACCTAACTCCTACGAGCAGTACTTC	CASSVRFASGPNSYEQYF	few	TRBV6-1	TRBJ2-7	.
TGTGCCAGCAGTTCATCACCGGGACAGGGGATACGAGAGCAGTTCTTC	CASSSSPGQGIREQFF	many	TRBV6-5	TRBJ2-1	TRBD1
TGTGCCAGCAGCTTAGCAGGGCCCTCAGGGACTGAAGCTTTCTTT	CASSLAGPSGTEAFF	many	TRBV7-6	TRBJ1-1	.
TGTGCCAGCAGCCAAGAGGCCAGTGGAATGGGGAACACTGAAGCTTTCTTT	CASSQEASGMGNTEAFF	many	TRBV3-1	TRBJ1-1	.
TGCAGTGCTACACCAATTGGGGCCTCCGGGTACAATGAGCAGTTCTTC	CSATPIGASGYNEQFF	many	TRBV20-1	TRBJ2-1	.
TGTGCCACCACAGTTCCGGACAGGGGAGATACGCAGTATTTT	CATTVPDRGDTQYF	.	TRBV12-3/TRBV12-4	TRBJ2-3	TRBD1
TGCAGCTCAGGAGACACAGCCTACGAGCAGTACTTC	CSSGDTAYEQYF	many	TRBV29-1	TRBJ2-7	.
TGTGCCAGCAGCCAAGAAGCGGGGGTGAGTAATTCACCCCTCCACTTT	CASSQEAGVSNSPLHF	.	TRBV3-1	TRBJ1-6	.
TGCAGCGTTGATGGCCGGGAGTATGGCTACACCTTC	CSVDGREYGYTF	few	TRBV29-1	TRBJ1-2	.
TGTGCCAGCAGTTATAGGGGAAGGGGAAAATACACCGGGGAGCTGTTTTTT	CASSYRGRGKYTGELFF	.	TRBV6-5	TRBJ2-2	.
TGTGCCAGCAGCCAAGTTCAAGGGGGGGCGGGTGAGACCCAGTACTTC	CASSQVQGGAGETQYF	many	TRBV3-1	TRBJ2-5	.
TGTGCCAGCAGGAAGGAGTTTCACAATGAGCAGTTCTTC	CASRKEFHNEQFF	many	TRBV6-1	TRBJ2-1	.
TGCAGCGGCCCGGAGGGTCAGAACACTGAAGCTTTCTTT	CSGPEGQNTEAFF	.	TRBV29-1	TRBJ1-1	.
TGTGCCAGCAGTTTATGGGGGGCCCACTACAATGAGCAGTTCTTC	CASSLWGAHYNEQFF	many	TRBV28	TRBJ2-1	.
TGTGCCAGCAGCCCCCTTGGGGGGGCGGGGAATGAGCAGTTCTTC	CASSPLGGAGNEQFF	.	TRBV7-3	TRBJ2-1	.
TGTGCCACCAGTGATCCGAGCGGGGGGAACACCGGGGAGCTGTTTTTT	CATSDPSGGNTGELFF	many	TRBV24-1	TRBJ2-2	TRBD2
TGTGCCAGCAGCTTGGAGTATAGCGGGGGCGGGGCCCAGTACTTC	CASSLEYSGGGAQYF	.	TRBV7-6	TRBJ2-5	TRBD2
TGTGCCAGCAGCCCAGCCGGACAGGCTACGACCTATGAGCAGTTCTTC	CASSPAGQATTYEQFF	many	TRBV11-3	TRBJ2-1	TRBD1
TGTGCCGGCAGCCAAGTGAGACGGGAAGCTTTCTTT	CAGSQVRREAFF	.	TRBV3-1	TRBJ1-1	.
TGTGCCAGCAGCTCGAACTCCGGTGGGCAGAACTATGGCTACACCTTC	CASSSNSGGQNYGYTF	.	TRBV7-9	TRBJ1-2	.
TGTGCCAGCAGCGCCGACCTCGGGACAGGCTATGGCTACACCTTC	CASSADLGTGYGYTF	few	TRBV9	TRBJ1-2	TRBD1
TGCAGCGTTAGGGACAGTGACTATGGCTACACCTTC	CSVRDSDYGYTF	few	TRBV29-1	TRBJ1-2	TRBD1
TGTGCCAGCAGCCAGGACAGGGGACAGTACAATGAGCAGTTCTTC	CASSQDRGQYNEQFF	many	TRBV7-2	TRBJ2-1	TRBD1
TGTGCCAGTAGTCCTCGGGGCCCCGCGCGGGAAAAACTGTTTTTT	CASSPRGPAREKLFF	.	TRBV19	TRBJ1-4	.
TGTGCCATCCGGGAGACACGCAATTCACCCCTCCACTTT	CAIRETRNSPLHF	.	TRBV10-3	TRBJ1-6	.
TGTGCTAGTGGGCTGGGTACTAGCACAGATACGCAGTATTTT	CASGLGTSTDTQYF	.	TRBV19	TRBJ2-3	.